Below, one T cell receptor beta chain is given with its context. Assay: immunoSEQ multiplex PCR; the TCRdb copy retains only in-frame clones and omits some. The table includes 120,000 or so clones, 87% detected once. This sample is part of a study of T cell responses to AZD1222 COVID-19 vaccine. The J segment lost 2 bases and the V segment lost 1 base, leaving 1 base of the junction unmatched. There are 14 residues in the CDR3. Germline-derived CDR1 and CDR2 are SGHVS and FQNEAQ. Specimen: peripheral blood, collected on day 0 of AZD1222 vaccination. The V gene is TRBV7-8, the J gene TRBJ2-7; 8 positions agree with TRBD1. The receptor comes from an adult in good health. The CDR3 region is CASSLGTGPYEQYF. CDR3 sequence (DNA): TGTGCCAGCAGCTTAGGGACAGGGCCCTACGAGCAGTACTTC.